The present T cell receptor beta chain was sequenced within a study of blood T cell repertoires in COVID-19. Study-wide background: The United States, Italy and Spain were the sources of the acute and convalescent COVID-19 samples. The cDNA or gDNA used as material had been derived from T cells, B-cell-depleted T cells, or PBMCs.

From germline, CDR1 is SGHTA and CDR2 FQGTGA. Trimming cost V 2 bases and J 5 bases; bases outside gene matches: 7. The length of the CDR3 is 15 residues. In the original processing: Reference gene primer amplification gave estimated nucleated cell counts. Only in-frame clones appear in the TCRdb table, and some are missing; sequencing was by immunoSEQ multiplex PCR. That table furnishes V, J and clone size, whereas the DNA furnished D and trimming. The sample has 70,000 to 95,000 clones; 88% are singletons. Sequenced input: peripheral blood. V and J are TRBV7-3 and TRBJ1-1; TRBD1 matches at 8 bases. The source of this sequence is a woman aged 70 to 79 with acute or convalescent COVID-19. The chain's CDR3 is CASSLGRGRTTEAFF. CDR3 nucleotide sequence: TGTGCCAGCAGCTTAGGCAGGGGGCGCACAACTGAAGCTTTCTTT.